The next 27 T cell receptor beta chains were all read from a single sample in a study of vaccination and CD4 T cells after COVID-19. The treatment: roughly ten-day PBMC culture with coronavirus spike peptide pools or control peptides (ViraFEST assay). For these receptors, no antigen is known. Cultured CD4+ T cell DNA underwent sequencing with the Oncomine TCR Beta short-read assay. MiXCR was run by TCRdb on the PCR reads, yielding one entry per CDR3 protein. Of 15,000 to 20,000 distinct CDR3 sequences in the sample, 20% to 25% were seen once. Sequenced sample: cultured CD4+ T cells from blood. The receptors stem from a human donor with COVID-19.

The rearrangement uses TRBV5-1 and TRBJ2-4; D gene unclear. Deletions cut 0 bases from V and 5 bases from J, with 6 bases between. The V gene's germline CDR1 is SGHRS and CDR2 YFSETQ. The CDR3 runs 13 residues. The CDR3 reads CASSLEVENIQYF. The DNA of the CDR3 is TGCGCCAGCAGCTTGGAGGTCGAAAACATTCAGTACTTC.

This chain uses TRBV5-5 with TRBJ2-7; D ambiguous. The CDR3 is 14 residues long. Germline CDR1 reads SGHKS; CDR2 reads YYEKEE (reference sequence). The germline V and J ends were trimmed by 4 bases and 7 bases, with 18 bases remaining between them. CDR3 in DNA: TGTGCCAGCAGCCTTGGAAGGCCCCTATTGGAGCAGTACTTC. Translated: CASSLGRPLLEQYF.

V and J are TRBV6-5 and TRBJ2-5; D call uncertain. CDR3 size: 15 residues. Between the trimmed V and J ends, which lost 4 bases and 5 bases, there was a span of 17 bases. Germline assignment: CDR1 MNHEY and CDR2 SVGAGI. The CDR3 DNA reads as TGTGCCAGCAGTTCCGACCCAGCCGCCAGCGAGACCCAGTACTTC. Amino acids: CASSSDPAASETQYF.

This clonotype has just a few counts. This chain uses TRBV14 with TRBJ1-2, with TRBD1 as a possible D gene (5 bases). V lost 3 bases and J 6 bases, leaving 17 bases between the germline ends. Germline CDR1 is SGHDN and CDR2 is FVKESK. This CDR3 has 15 amino acids. In nucleotides, the CDR3 is TGTGCCAGCAGCCAGGTTAACGCAGGGCAGCATGGCTACACCTTC. Protein sequence: CASSQVNAGQHGYTF.

This clonotype has a handful of counts. The CDR3 region is CSAYRGNEQFF. The CDR3 DNA follows: TGCAGTGCTTACAGGGGTAATGAGCAGTTCTTC. The chain couples TRBV20-1 to TRBJ2-1, with 7 bases aligning to TRBD1. Germline V gene data show CDR1 as DFQATT and CDR2 as SNEGSKA (reference sequence). The CDR3 totals 11 residues. Trimming cost V 5 bases and J 7 bases; bases outside gene matches: 2.

Comment on this clonotype: The junction shows a germline mismatch at one end, possibly a read error. The chain joins TRBV12-3 or TRBV12-4 to TRBJ1-5; D perhaps matches TRBD1 (6 bases). The length of the CDR3 is 15 residues. The CDR3 nucleotides read TGTGCCAACAGTTTCGGACAGAGTTACAATCAGCCCCAGCATTTT. This sequence encodes CANSFGQSYNQPQHF.

The chain employs TRBV5-4 and TRBJ2-7; D unresolved. V gave up 3 bases and J gave up 1 base, with 11 bases separating them. This CDR3 region has 14 residues. Germline-derived CDR1 and CDR2 are SGHNT and YYREEE (reference sequence). The chain's CDR3 is CASSSPRSSYEQYF. In DNA, the CDR3 is TGTGCCAGCAGCTCCCCTCGAAGTTCCTACGAGCAGTACTTC.

The rearrangement links TRBV3-1 to TRBJ2-1; D perhaps matches TRBD1 (6 bases). V was trimmed by 4 bases and J by 8 bases, leaving 12 bases between them. Germline V gives CDR1 LGHDT, CDR2 YNNKEL (reference sequence). CDR3 length: 13 amino acids. DNA for the CDR3: TGTGCCAGCAGCCTTGTGGGGGCGGATGAGCAGTTCTTC. It yields the protein CASSLVGADEQFF.

This chain connects TRBV10-1 to TRBJ2-7; weak D call: TRBD2 (6 bases). Germline lookup yields CDR1 WNHNN and CDR2 SYGVQD (reference sequence). Trimming left V 0 bases short and J 10 bases short, with 13 bases between. There are 13 residues in the CDR3. The CDR3, as DNA: TGCGCCAGCAGTGAGTCGAATGCGGGACGACAGTACTTC. It translates to CASSESNAGRQYF.

The V gene is TRBV6-1, the J gene TRBJ2-3, with 8 bases lining up with TRBD1. There are 17 residues in the CDR3. The V and J ends lost 1 base and 6 bases, in that order; junction bases with no gene match: 12. The germline gives CDR1 MNHNS, CDR2 SASEGT. Here the CDR3 reads CASSEGIGTGIGDTQYF. In nucleotides, the CDR3 is TGTGCCAGCAGTGAAGGTATAGGGACAGGAATAGGGGATACGCAGTATTTT.

The gene calls are TRBV28 and TRBJ1-5; D unclear. Trimming took 6 bases from V and 7 from J, leaving 10 bases between them. The CDR3 is made up of 12 amino acids. The germline CDR1 and CDR2 sequences are MDHEN and SYDVKM. This chain's CDR3 is CASSVGAQPQHF. DNA of the CDR3: TGTGCCAGCAGCGTGGGAGCCCAGCCCCAGCATTTT.

CDR3 sequence reads: CASSLGVMGPEAFF. CDR3 in DNA: TGTGCCAGCAGTTTGGGGGTTATGGGCCCTGAAGCTTTCTTT. V usage is TRBV12-3 or TRBV12-4 and J usage is TRBJ1-1; tentative D call: TRBD1 (5 bases). The CDR3 sequence is 14 residues long. V lost 3 bases and J lost 6, with 14 bases in between.

This clonotype was seen more than once but under ten times. V is TRBV5-4 and J is TRBJ2-2; D call uncertain. The CDR3 has 14 residues. CDR1 and CDR2 from the germline V gene are SGHNT and YYREEE (reference sequence). Trimming took off 4 bases at V and 6 bases at J, with 13 bases between the two ends. CDR3 DNA sequence: TGTGCCAGCAGCATACGGAAGGTCGCCGGGGAGCTGTTTTTT. As protein: CASSIRKVAGELFF.

In this sample, this clonotype turned up a few times. V gene TRBV11-2 combines with J gene TRBJ2-3; 11 positions agree with TRBD1. The CDR3 extends over 16 amino acids. Trimming took 4 bases from V and 6 from J; bases not matched to a gene: 9. Germline V gene sequence: CDR1 SGHAT, CDR2 FQNNGV. CDR3 loop: CASSSLGQGAPDTQYF. DNA for the CDR3: TGTGCCAGCAGCTCACTCGGACAGGGGGCACCGGATACGCAGTATTTT. Filled out from reference TRBV11-2 and TRBJ2-3, the complete variable domain reads EAGVAQSPRYKIIEKRQSVAFWCNPISGHATLYWYQQILGQGPKLLIQFQNNGVVDDSQLPKDRFSAERLKGVDSTLKIQPAKLEDSAVYLCASSSLGQGAPDTQYFGPGTRLTVL.

The chain uses TRBV18 and TRBJ1-6; D not certain. Germline CDR1 reads KGHSH; CDR2 reads LQKENI. V was cut by 2 bases and J by 10 bases, with 9 bases left in between. There are 13 residues in the CDR3. The CDR3 reads CASSPKGDSPLHF. DNA for the CDR3: TGTGCCAGCTCACCAAAGGGAGACTCACCCCTCCACTTT.

This clonotype counts as medium-sized. This chain connects TRBV6-4 to TRBJ1-5; TRBD1 agrees at 7 bases. V was pared by 8 bases and J by 0 bases, with 10 bases of the junction left unmatched. The CDR3 has 16 amino acids. Germline loops: CDR1 MRHNA, CDR2 SNTAGT. Here the CDR3 DNA reads TGTGCCAGCCATAGGGGGCAGTCCCTTAGCAATCAGCCCCAGCATTTT. It encodes CASHRGQSLSNQPQHF.

This clonotype was recorded a few times. The V and J genes are TRBV10-3 and TRBJ1-3; 8 nucleotides align to TRBD1. Trimming removed 0 bases from V and 1 base from J; junction bases left unmatched: 8. This CDR3 has 18 residues. CDR1 is ENHRY and CDR2 is SYGVKD in the germline V gene. This chain's CDR3 is CAISESRDRKLSGNTIYF. As DNA, the CDR3 is TGTGCCATCAGTGAGTCCAGGGACAGGAAACTATCTGGAAACACCATATATTTT.

By proportion, this clonotype is medium-sized. The chain joins TRBV2 to TRBJ1-2; no reliable D call. The CDR3 loop spans 13 amino acids. CDR1 SNHLY and CDR2 FYNNEI come from the germline V gene. The germline V and J ends were trimmed by 5 bases and 6 bases, with 13 bases remaining between them. The CDR3 DNA sequence: TGTGCCAGCAGTCCGACAAAGTTCGATGGCTACACCTTC. It yields the protein CASSPTKFDGYTF.

There are a few counts of this clonotype. The chain combines TRBV6-1 with TRBJ2-7, with no clear D. V was pared by 8 bases and J by 5 bases, with 19 bases between. CDR3 length equals 14 residues. The germline gives CDR1 MNHNS, CDR2 SASEGT. The chain's CDR3 is CASSSGRTLDEQYF. The CDR3, as DNA: TGTGCCAGCTCCAGTGGTCGGACCCTAGACGAGCAGTACTTC.

This clonotype was picked up a small number of times. The rearrangement uses TRBV11-2 and TRBJ2-5, with D tentatively TRBD2 (5 bases). The germline V gene has CDR1 SGHAT and CDR2 FQNNGV. V was trimmed by 1 base and J by 3 bases, leaving 12 bases between them. CDR3 length: 15 amino acids. The CDR3 region has the DNA TGTGCCAGCAGCTTAGGGCAACTAGTCAAAGAGACCCAGTACTTC. Protein sequence: CASSLGQLVKETQYF.

The J gene is TRBJ1-1, the V gene TRBV5-1; the D gene is possibly TRBD1 (5 bases). V lost 4 bases, J lost 1 base, and 14 bases lay in between. Germline CDR1 and CDR2: SGHRS and YFSETQ. The CDR3 runs 15 residues. The CDR3 DNA sequence: TGCGCCAGCAGCCCGGGCCAGGGTTGGAACACTGAAGCTTTCTTT. Translated, it gives CASSPGQGWNTEAFF.

This sequence joins TRBV20-1 and TRBJ2-3; 11 nucleotides align to TRBD2. J lost 3 bases, V lost 3 bases, and 11 bases had no gene match. This CDR3 has 17 residues. In germline, CDR1 is DFQATT, CDR2 SNEGSKA (reference sequence). The CDR3 DNA reads as TGCAGTGCTAGGGACATGATCGCTAGCGGGGGGACAGATACGCAGTATTTT. Protein product: CSARDMIASGGTDTQYF.

This clonotype was counted a few times. V usage is TRBV2 and J usage is TRBJ1-6, with D hard to call. Germline V gives CDR1 SNHLY, CDR2 FYNNEI. The length of the CDR3 is 17 residues. Deletions cut 3 bases from V and 1 base from J, with 13 bases between. Here the CDR3 reads CASSEEDPKSYNSPLHF. The CDR3 coding sequence is TGTGCCAGCAGTGAGGAGGATCCCAAGTCCTATAATTCACCCCTCCACTTT.

This clonotype is labeled medium-sized. The chain has TRBV2 and TRBJ1-5, with D possibly being TRBD1 (6 bases). The CDR3 contains 14 residues. The ends were cut back, 11 bases at V and 0 bases at J, with 14 bases in the middle. Germline lookup yields CDR1 SNHLY and CDR2 FYNNEI. The CDR3 loop reads CAGQQGGSNQPQHF. The CDR3 DNA reads TGTGCCGGACAACAGGGAGGTAGCAATCAGCCCCAGCATTTT.

This clonotype is labeled medium-sized (0.01 to 0.1%). The chain links TRBV20-1 to TRBJ1-2; TRBD1 might be the D (5 bases). CDR1 is DFQATT and CDR2 is SNEGSKA in the germline V gene (reference sequence). The CDR3 contains 14 residues. V lost 0 bases, J lost 5 bases, and 13 bases lay in between. CDR3 nucleotides: TGCAGTGCTAGAGAACCCCAGGGTCGATATGGCTACACCTTC. Translation gives CSAREPQGRYGYTF.

This clonotype was seen more than once but under ten times. The rearrangement uses TRBV27 and TRBJ2-7, with no clear D. There are 13 residues in the CDR3. V lost 6 bases to trimming and J lost 3 bases, with 12 bases between them. Per germline, CDR1 MNHEY and CDR2 SMNVEV (reference sequence). CDR3 sequence (DNA): TGTGCCAGCAGCCTCGAATTGGGCTACGAGCAGTACTTC. The encoded protein is CASSLELGYEQYF.

This chain connects TRBV7-2 to TRBJ2-1; either TRBD1 or TRBD2 may fit D (5 bases each). CDR1 SGHTA and CDR2 FQGNSA come from the germline V gene. V gave up 1 base and J gave up 6 bases, with 13 bases separating them. The CDR3 has 15 residues. The CDR3 bases are TGTGCCAGCAGCTTAGTAGGGGACCCCTTCAATGAGCAGTTCTTC. Translation gives CASSLVGDPFNEQFF.